The 20 T cell receptor beta chains given below trace back to one sample, sequenced in a study of Graves' ophthalmopathy and Graves' hyperthyroidism. Amplified material comprised TCR beta CDR3 regions derived from RNA transcripts. Following a first-round RT-PCR that used HTBI primers, a second-round multiplex PCR was carried out. In TCRdb, the multiplex PCR reads were re-called with MiXCR into one record per CDR3 protein. The sample has roughly 220,000 distinct CDR3 sequences, 45% seen once; the top ten hold roughly 45%. The sequenced material came from peripheral blood. These receptors were taken from an adult man with Graves' ophthalmopathy.

The V gene is TRBV20-1, the J gene TRBJ2-7; 12 nucleotides line up with TRBD2. The CDR3 runs 14 residues. Unmatched junction bases numbered 3, after V lost 6 bases and J lost 0 bases. Germline V gene lookup returns CDR1 DFQATT and CDR2 SNEGSKA (reference sequence). CDR3 residues: CSAPTSGSSYEQYF. The DNA for the CDR3 is TGCAGTGCCCCGACTAGCGGGAGCTCCTACGAGCAGTACTTC.

This clonotype appeared many times. The chain joins TRBV10-3 to TRBJ2-7; D remains ambiguous. Looked up from germline, CDR1 is ENHRY and CDR2 is SYGVKD. CDR3 length: 14 amino acids. V lost 0 bases and J lost 5, with 11 bases in between. The CDR3 nucleotides read TGTGCCATCAGTGAGTCCCAGACTCGCGACGAGCAGTACTTC. Translating it yields CAISESQTRDEQYF.

The chain links TRBV13 to TRBJ2-2; D is unclear. The CDR3 extends over 12 amino acids. Trimming removed 10 bases from V and 0 bases from J, with 6 bases in between. The germline gives CDR1 PRHDT, CDR2 FYEKMQ (reference sequence). This chain's CDR3 is CATTTNTGELFF. CDR3 DNA sequence: TGTGCCACCACAACGAACACCGGGGAGCTGTTTTTT.

The gene calls are TRBV7-9 and TRBJ2-2, with D unresolved. CDR1 SEHNR and CDR2 FQNEAQ come from the germline V gene (reference sequence). The CDR3 extends over 12 amino acids. The V and J ends lost 5 bases and 6 bases respectively, with 7 bases between them. The CDR3 sequence: CASSSDAGELFF. The CDR3, as DNA: TGTGCCAGCAGCAGTGATGCCGGGGAGCTGTTTTTT. Filled out from reference TRBV7-9 and TRBJ2-2, the complete variable domain reads DTGVSQNPRHKITKRGQNVTFRCDPISEHNRLYWYRQTLGQGPEFLTYFQNEAQLEKSRLLSDRFSAERPKGSFSTLEIQRTEQGDSAMYLCASSSDAGELFFGEGSRLTVL.

The V and J genes are TRBV7-9 and TRBJ1-1; D unclear. This CDR3 spans 14 amino acids. V was trimmed by 5 bases and J by 1 base, leaving 11 bases between them. From germline, CDR1 is SEHNR and CDR2 FQNEAQ (reference sequence). The CDR3 is CASSAVRQNTEAFF. In DNA, the CDR3 is TGTGCCAGCAGCGCGGTGAGGCAGAACACTGAAGCTTTCTTT.

The J gene is TRBJ2-5, the V gene TRBV11-1; D not certain. The CDR3 has 13 residues. CDR1 SGHAT and CDR2 FQDESV come from the germline V gene (reference sequence). Trimming took 1 base from V and 2 from J, leaving 5 bases between them. The chain's CDR3 is CASSLDTQETQYF. CDR3 sequence (DNA): TGTGCCAGCAGCTTAGACACGCAAGAGACCCAGTACTTC. The whole variable domain, remainder taken from reference TRBV11-1 and TRBJ2-5, is EAEVAQSPRYKITEKSQAVAFWCDPISGHATLYWYRQILGQGPELLVQFQDESVVDDSQLPKDRFSAERLKGVDSTLKIQPAELGDSAMYLCASSLDTQETQYFGPGTRLLVL.

The chain links TRBV10-2 to TRBJ2-5; TRBD1 or TRBD2 may be the D gene (5 bases each). Trimming pared 6 bases from V and 5 bases from J, leaving 13 bases between. CDR1 is WSHSY and CDR2 is SAAADI in the germline V gene. The CDR3 runs to 13 residues. The CDR3 loop is CASREGPRETQYF. The CDR3 DNA reads as TGCGCCAGCAGAGAGGGGCCCAGGGAGACCCAGTACTTC.

The rearrangement links TRBV6-1 to TRBJ2-5; unclear D gene. The CDR3 totals 13 residues. Looked up from germline, CDR1 is MNHNS and CDR2 is SASEGT. Trimming shortened V by 3 bases and J by 5 bases, and 10 bases separated the two germline ends. CDR3 loop: CASSEDPLETQYF. CDR3 DNA: TGTGCCAGCAGTGAGGACCCTTTGGAGACCCAGTACTTC.

The chain recombines TRBV12-3 or TRBV12-4 with TRBJ2-2; the match to TRBD2 covers 11 bases. The trim removed 1 base at V and 6 bases at J, leaving 4 bases unmatched. This CDR3 has 16 residues. CDR3 amino acids: CASSLDLAGGSGELFF. In DNA form, the CDR3 reads TGTGCCAGCAGTTTAGACCTAGCGGGAGGATCCGGGGAGCTGTTTTTT.

The rearrangement uses TRBV12-3 or TRBV12-4 and TRBJ2-6; TRBD1 agrees at 7 bases. This CDR3 spans 19 amino acids. With 6 bases clipped from V and 4 bases from J, the junction kept 18 bases outside the gene matches. CDR3 protein: CASRGTAPTPLGGANVLTF. DNA of the CDR3: TGTGCCAGCAGGGGGACAGCCCCAACTCCTTTAGGGGGGGCCAACGTCCTGACTTTC.

Only a few counts were recorded for this clonotype. V and J are TRBV24-1 and TRBJ2-5, with 9 bases aligning to TRBD1. This CDR3 spans 15 amino acids. Germline CDR1 reads KGHDR; CDR2 reads SFDVKD. J was trimmed by 0 bases and V by 2 bases; bases with no gene match: 0. The CDR3 here is CATSDWTGDQETQYF. CDR3 DNA sequence: TGTGCCACCAGTGATTGGACAGGGGACCAAGAGACCCAGTACTTC.

This clonotype was seen a handful of times. J is TRBJ1-6 and V is TRBV7-9; 7 positions agree with TRBD1. Germline CDR1 SEHNR, CDR2 FQNEAQ (reference sequence). Unmatched junction bases numbered 8, after V lost 5 bases and J lost 7 bases. CDR3 length: 15 residues. The CDR3 nucleotides read TGTGCCAGCAGCGCGGGACAGCACGCAAATTCACCCCTCCACTTT. It yields the protein CASSAGQHANSPLHF.

This clonotype appeared once. The J gene is TRBJ2-2, the V gene TRBV28; TRBD1 agrees at 8 bases. J gave up 1 base and V 6 bases, and 7 bases lay outside the gene matches. The CDR3 contains 16 residues. Germline values: CDR1 MDHEN, CDR2 SYDVKM. CDR3 DNA: TGTGCCAGCAGCCGTTCCGGGACAGGGAACACCGGGGAGCTGTTTTTT. This gives the protein CASSRSGTGNTGELFF.

This clonotype came up many times. This chain's CDR3 is CASGTGNSPLHF. CDR3 sequence (DNA): TGTGCCAGCGGGACAGGGAATTCACCCCTCCACTTT. The V and J genes are TRBV7-9 and TRBJ1-6; 9 bases are a match to TRBD1. The length of the CDR3 is 12 residues. V trimming: 8 bases; J trimming: 7 bases; junction bases outside the gene matches: 0. Germline CDR1 and CDR2: SEHNR and FQNEAQ (reference sequence). Based on the CDR3 plus reference TRBV7-9 and TRBJ1-6, the full variable domain is DTGVSQNPRHKITKRGQNVTFRCDPISEHNRLYWYRQTLGQGPEFLTYFQNEAQLEKSRLLSDRFSAERPKGSFSTLEIQRTEQGDSAMYLCASGTGNSPLHFGNGTRLTVT.

Turning to this clonotype: A much larger clone is a single base away; this may be a read error. CDR3 coding DNA: TGTGCCATCCAGGGGTGGGCCGATCAGCCCCAGCATTTT. Its protein product is CAIQGWADQPQHF. The J gene is TRBJ1-5, the V gene TRBV10-3; TRBD1 might be the D (6 bases). Trimming left V 8 bases short and J 5 bases short, with 13 bases between. The CDR3 is made up of 13 amino acids. Germline V CDR1 and CDR2: ENHRY, SYGVKD.

This clonotype came up many times. The J gene is TRBJ1-1, the V gene TRBV19; 9 positions agree with TRBD1. Trimming took 4 bases from V and 11 from J; bases not matched to a gene: 8. The germline CDR1 and CDR2 sequences are LNHDA and SQIVND (reference sequence). CDR3 size: 13 residues. CDR3: CASSKGQGMVAFF. CDR3 DNA: TGTGCCAGTAGTAAAGGACAGGGGATGGTTGCTTTCTTT.

This clonotype came up a few times. CDR3 loop: CATSLTGGSYEQYF. CDR3 nucleotide sequence: TGTGCCACCAGCCTGACAGGGGGGTCCTACGAGCAGTACTTC. The V gene is TRBV15, the J gene TRBJ2-7, with 9 positions matching TRBD1. The germline gives CDR1 LNHNV, CDR2 YYDKDF (reference sequence). After removal of 5 bases from V and 1 base from J, the junction contained 3 bases not matched to a gene. The CDR3 totals 14 residues.

The rearrangement joins TRBV6-6 to TRBJ1-5, with TRBD1 matching 9 bases. Germline V gene data show CDR1 as MNHNY and CDR2 as SVGAGI (reference sequence). CDR3 length: 16 residues. Trimming at V came to 4 bases and at J to 2 bases, leaving 6 bases not matched to a gene. The CDR3 DNA sequence: TGTGCCAGCAGTTCCGGGACAGGGTATGGCAATCAGCCCCAGCATTTT. Translating gives CASSSGTGYGNQPQHF.

This chain joins TRBV9 and TRBJ1-2; 8 bases match TRBD1. CDR1 and CDR2 from the germline V gene are SGDLS and YYNGEE. The CDR3 length is 14 residues. The V segment lost 6 bases and the J segment 8 bases; nucleotides outside the gene matches: 12. DNA of the CDR3: TGTGCCAGCAACCGACAGGGGACGTACGAAGGCTACACCTTC. This sequence encodes CASNRQGTYEGYTF.

This clonotype was seen a few times. The J gene is TRBJ2-7, the V gene TRBV19; TRBD1 aligns across 8 bases. There are 15 residues in the CDR3. The germline V gene has CDR1 LNHDA and CDR2 SQIVND (reference sequence). J lost 4 bases, V lost 5 bases, and 10 bases had no gene match. DNA of the CDR3: TGTGCCAGTAGTGGGCAACAGGGGGATGATTACGAGCAGTACTTC. This encodes CASSGQQGDDYEQYF.